These T cell receptor beta chains were read from a single sample in a study of memory CD4+ T cells and cytomegalovirus serostatus. Profiling relied on immunoSEQ multiplex PCR, and the TCRdb table lists in-frame clones only, not all of them. The sample has 56,000 or so clones, 82% seen once. Sequencing was done on a sample of memory CD4+ T cells from blood. The receptor set was obtained from an adult in good health and CMV-seronegative. Each CDR3 is given with its conserved first and last residue. A D gene is named only where the DNA matches it firmly. Only some rows state a clone size, as once, few, many or a class for expanded clones.

j_call | clone_size | v_call | d_call | cdr3_aa | cdr3_nt
TRBJ1-1 | once | TRBV5-6 | NA | CASSPLGGGTEAFF | TGTGCCAGCAGCCCACTAGGAGGGGGCACTGAAGCTTTCTTT
TRBJ1-1 | NA | TRBV2 | TRBD1 | CATPPGQGTEAFF | TGTGCCACCCCCCCGGGACAGGGAACTGAAGCTTTCTTT
TRBJ1-2 | NA | TRBV27 | NA | CASSLNGQFNYGYTF | TGTGCCAGCAGTTTGAATGGACAGTTTAACTATGGCTACACCTTC
TRBJ1-2 | NA | TRBV10-3 | NA | CAIGDYGYTF | TGTGCCATCGGTGACTATGGCTACACCTTC
TRBJ2-3 | once | TRBV4-2 | TRBD2 | CASSQGSGGWADTQYF | TGTGCCAGCAGCCAAGGAAGCGGGGGCTGGGCAGATACGCAGTATTTT
TRBJ2-7 | NA | TRBV5-1 | TRBD2 | CASSLAGTNAYEQYF | TGCGCCAGCAGCTTGGCCGGGACTAATGCCTACGAGCAGTACTTC
TRBJ1-3 | NA | TRBV7-2 | TRBD1 | CASSRGQGKGNTIYF | TGTGCCAGCAGCAGGGGACAGGGGAAAGGAAACACCATATATTTT
TRBJ2-2 | NA | TRBV6-1 | NA | CASSEEWSRELFF | TGTGCCAGCAGTGAAGAATGGTCCCGGGAGCTGTTTTTT
TRBJ1-3 | NA | TRBV13 | NA | CASSSGGNTIYF | TGTGCCAGCAGCTCAGGGGGAAACACCATATATTTT
TRBJ1-3 | NA | TRBV7-2 | NA | CASSSDRTNTIYF | TGTGCCAGCAGCTCCGACAGGACAAACACCATATATTTT
TRBJ1-4 | NA | TRBV7-6 | NA | CASSQSGKGEKLFF | TGTGCCAGCAGCCAATCCGGGAAGGGTGAAAAACTGTTTTTT
TRBJ2-3 | NA | TRBV28 | TRBD2 | CASTGLAETDTQYF | TGTGCCAGCACGGGACTAGCGGAAACAGATACGCAGTATTTT